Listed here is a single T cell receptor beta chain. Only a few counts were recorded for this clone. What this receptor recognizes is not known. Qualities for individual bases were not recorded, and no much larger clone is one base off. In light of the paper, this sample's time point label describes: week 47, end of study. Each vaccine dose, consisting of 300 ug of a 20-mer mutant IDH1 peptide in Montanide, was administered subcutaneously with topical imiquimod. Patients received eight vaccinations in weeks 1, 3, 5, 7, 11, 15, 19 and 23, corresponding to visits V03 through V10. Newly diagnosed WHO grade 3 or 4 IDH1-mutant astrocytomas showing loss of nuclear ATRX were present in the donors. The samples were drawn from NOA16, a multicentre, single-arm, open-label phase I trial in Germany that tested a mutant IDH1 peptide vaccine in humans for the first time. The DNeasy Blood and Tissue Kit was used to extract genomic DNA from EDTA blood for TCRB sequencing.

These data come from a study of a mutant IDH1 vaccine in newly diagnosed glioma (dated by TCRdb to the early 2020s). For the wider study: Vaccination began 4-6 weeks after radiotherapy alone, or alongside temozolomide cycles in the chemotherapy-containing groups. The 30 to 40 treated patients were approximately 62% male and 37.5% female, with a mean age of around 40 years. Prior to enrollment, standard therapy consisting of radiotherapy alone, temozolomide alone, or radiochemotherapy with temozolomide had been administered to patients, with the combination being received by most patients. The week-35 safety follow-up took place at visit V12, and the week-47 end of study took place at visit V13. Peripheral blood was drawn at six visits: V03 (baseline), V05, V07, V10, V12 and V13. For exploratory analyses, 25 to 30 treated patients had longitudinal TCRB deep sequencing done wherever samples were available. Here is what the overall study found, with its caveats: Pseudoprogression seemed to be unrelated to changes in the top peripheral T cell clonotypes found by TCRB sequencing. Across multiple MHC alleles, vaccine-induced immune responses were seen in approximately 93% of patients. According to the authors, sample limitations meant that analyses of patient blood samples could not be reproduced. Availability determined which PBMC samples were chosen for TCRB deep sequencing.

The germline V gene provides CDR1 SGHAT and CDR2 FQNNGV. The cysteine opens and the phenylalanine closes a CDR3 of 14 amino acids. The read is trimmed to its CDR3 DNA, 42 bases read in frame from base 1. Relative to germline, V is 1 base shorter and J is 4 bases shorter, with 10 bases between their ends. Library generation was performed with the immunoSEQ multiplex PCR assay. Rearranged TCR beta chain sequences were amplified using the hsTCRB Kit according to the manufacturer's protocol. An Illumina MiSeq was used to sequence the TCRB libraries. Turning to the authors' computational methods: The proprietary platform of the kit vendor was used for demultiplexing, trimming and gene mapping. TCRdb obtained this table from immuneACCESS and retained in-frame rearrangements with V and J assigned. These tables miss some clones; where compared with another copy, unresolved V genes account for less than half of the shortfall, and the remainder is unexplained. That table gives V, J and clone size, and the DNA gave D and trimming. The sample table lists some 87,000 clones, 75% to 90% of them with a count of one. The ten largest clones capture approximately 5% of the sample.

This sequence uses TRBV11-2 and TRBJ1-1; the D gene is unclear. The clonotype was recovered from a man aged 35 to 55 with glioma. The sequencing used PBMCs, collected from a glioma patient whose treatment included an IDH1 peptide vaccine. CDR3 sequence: CASSLVAGTTEAFF. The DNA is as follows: TGTGCCAGCAGCTTAGTGGCTGGAACCACTGAAGCTTTCTTT.